This is a list of T cell receptor beta chains from one sample in a study of human T cells and chemical hapten exposure. TCRdb fed the RACE reads into MiXCR, producing one record per CDR3 protein. The data contain about 120,000 distinct CDR3 sequences, approximately 13% of them seen just once; the ten biggest clones take up 2.5% to 3%. The sample was whole blood, taken in connection with sensitization to the hapten diphenylcyclopropenone (DPC). The receptors shown here come from a woman younger than 35 with alopecia areata. Some clones in this sample may be carry-over from other donors' samples. The CDR3 runs from the conserved cysteine through the conserved F or W.

V	J	CDR3
TRBV12-3/TRBV12-4	TRBJ2-1	CASSLGLAGDEQFF
TRBV7-2	TRBJ1-4	CASSLNAGQNEKLFF
TRBV20-1	TRBJ1-1	CSATLTGLNTEAFF
TRBV6-2/TRBV6-3	TRBJ1-6	CASSRGSSYNSPLHF
TRBV12-3/TRBV12-4	TRBJ2-5	CASSLVTEQETQYF
TRBV5-1	TRBJ2-5	CASSDPSPVQETQYF
TRBV11-2	TRBJ1-1	CASSYWEGASEAFF
TRBV29-1	TRBJ2-5	CSVRGTGLETQYF
TRBV3-1	TRBJ1-1	CASSQDYRLNTEAFF
TRBV30	TRBJ2-2	CAWSVVGFGGGELFF
TRBV24-1	TRBJ2-5	CATSDATSGEETQYF
TRBV27	TRBJ2-7	CASSPLRGSSYEQYF
TRBV5-1	TRBJ1-2	CASRRDRGGHGYTF
TRBV3-1	TRBJ1-1	CASSSLGRQPPAFF
TRBV18	TRBJ1-1	CASSPPSRGHTEAFF
TRBV7-6	TRBJ1-1	CASSLDLGGTEAFF
TRBV5-6	TRBJ2-3	CASRFGGGTDTQYF
TRBV5-5	TRBJ2-1	CASSIRSDLTIHNEQFF
TRBV20-1	TRBJ2-7	CSATLDRGEDEQYF
TRBV10-1	TRBJ2-3	CASSEGGEEDTQYF
TRBV24-1	TRBJ2-3	CATGTSTDTQYF